Listed below are T cell receptor beta chains from one sample, sequenced in a study of CD8 T cells in ankylosing spondylitis. Using its own MiXCR run on the 5' RACE reads, TCRdb lists one record per CDR3 protein. This sample yields under 250,000 distinct CDR3 sequences, of which 6% to 8% are seen a single time; 14% belongs to the top ten. The sequenced material came from blood, either unsorted or a sorted T cell fraction (not recorded which). Source of these receptors: a male donor with ankylosing spondylitis. Both conserved end residues are part of each CDR3. The order of the fields is J gene, D gene, clone size, V gene, CDR3 protein, CDR3 DNA. D genes are given only for firm matches. Where a row states a size, it is once, few, many or the class of an expanded clone; other rows omit it.

>TRBJ1-1|-|many|TRBV7-9
CASSRTDENTEAFF
TGTGCCAGCAGCCGGACGGACGAGAACACTGAAGCTTTCTTT
>TRBJ2-1|-|few|TRBV2
CASSEGGVGYNEQFF
TGTGCCAGCAGTGAGGGGGGCGTAGGCTACAATGAGCAGTTCTTC
>TRBJ2-1|TRBD2|many|TRBV15
CATRAISGRANNEQFF
TGTGCCACCAGGGCTATCAGCGGGAGGGCAAACAATGAGCAGTTCTTC
>TRBJ1-1|TRBD1|many|TRBV27
CASSRIDRAGTEAFF
TGTGCCAGCAGTCGGATCGACAGGGCTGGGACTGAAGCTTTCTTT
>TRBJ2-5|TRBD2|-|TRBV7-9
CASSPRLASNQETQYF
TGTGCCAGCAGTCCGAGACTAGCGTCGAACCAAGAGACCCAGTACTTC
>TRBJ1-2|-|many|TRBV7-9
CASSSQGIRRDGYTF
TGTGCCAGCAGCTCACAGGGTATCAGGAGGGATGGCTACACCTTC
>TRBJ2-7|-|many|TRBV27
CASSLSSASLYYEQYF
TGTGCCAGCAGTTTATCATCGGCTAGCCTTTACTACGAGCAGTACTTC
>TRBJ1-5|-|many|TRBV28
CASSLAGKGRQPQHF
TGTGCCAGCAGTTTAGCCGGGAAGGGTCGTCAGCCCCAGCATTTT
>TRBJ2-3|TRBD2|many|TRBV27
CASSFPASGEDTQYF
TGTGCCAGCAGTTTCCCGGCTAGCGGGGAGGATACGCAGTATTTT
>TRBJ2-4|TRBD1|many|TRBV4-3
CASSQTLRQGVNIQYF
TGCGCCAGCAGCCAAACACTACGACAGGGGGTGAACATTCAGTACTTC
>TRBJ1-6|-|few|TRBV7-2
CASSLNSVNNSPLHF
TGTGCCAGCAGCTTAAATTCAGTGAATAATTCACCCCTCCACTTT
>TRBJ2-1|-|many|TRBV24-1
CATSARYNEQFF
TGTGCCACCAGTGCGCGTTACAATGAGCAGTTCTTC
>TRBJ2-2|-|many|TRBV4-3
CASSQESVTGELFF
TGCGCCAGCAGCCAAGAATCGGTGACCGGGGAGCTGTTTTTT
>TRBJ2-7|TRBD2|-|TRBV27
CAGSFSSGPYSYEQYF
TGTGCCGGCAGTTTTTCTAGCGGACCGTACTCCTACGAGCAGTACTTC
>TRBJ2-1|TRBD2|many|TRBV12-3/TRBV12-4
CASSPGLAGVEQFF
TGTGCCAGCAGTCCGGGACTAGCGGGAGTTGAGCAGTTCTTC
>TRBJ1-4|-|few|TRBV7-6
CASSTMKGVVTNEKLFF
TGTGCCAGCAGCACCATGAAGGGGGTCGTAACTAATGAAAAACTGTTTTTT
>TRBJ1-2|-|many|TRBV7-9
CAIKGTYGYTF
TGTGCCATTAAGGGAACATATGGCTACACCTTC
>TRBJ2-1|TRBD1|few|TRBV6-2/TRBV6-3
CASSSRTGHSYNEQFF
TGTGCCAGCAGTTCTCGGACAGGGCACTCCTACAATGAGCAGTTCTTC
>TRBJ2-1|-|once|TRBV29-1
CSVVAGTADVGYNEQFF
TGCAGCGTTGTTGCCGGGACCGCAGACGTTGGATACAATGAGCAGTTCTTC
>TRBJ2-5|-|few|TRBV10-1
CASSEGTEGQETQYF
TGCGCCAGCAGTGAGGGGACGGAGGGACAAGAGACCCAGTACTTC
>TRBJ1-5|-|many|TRBV10-3
CAISVGGSNQPQHF
TGTGCCATCAGTGTGGGGGGTAGCAATCAGCCCCAGCATTTT
>TRBJ1-2|-|-|TRBV12-3/TRBV12-4
CASSLGLLYGYTF
TGTGCCAGCAGTTTGGGTTTACTCTATGGCTACACCTTC
>TRBJ2-1|-|few|TRBV27
CASSLSGLLTEQFF
TGTGCCAGCAGTTTATCAGGGCTGCTAACCGAGCAGTTCTTC
>TRBJ2-7|-|many|TRBV4-2
CASSQNRDRSYEQYF
TGTGCCAGCAGCCAAAACCGGGACCGATCCTACGAGCAGTACTTC
>TRBJ2-2|TRBD2|many|TRBV2
CARREGLAGNTGELFF
TGTGCCAGAAGAGAGGGTCTAGCGGGAAACACCGGGGAGCTGTTTTTT
>TRBJ2-2|TRBD2|many|TRBV15
CATEGTSGISTGELFF
TGTGCCACCGAGGGGACTAGCGGGATATCAACCGGGGAGCTGTTTTTT
>TRBJ2-7|TRBD2|few|TRBV7-2
CASSLAVASGPYEQYF
TGTGCCAGCAGCTTAGCGGTAGCTAGCGGACCCTACGAGCAGTACTTC
>TRBJ2-6|-|many|TRBV28
CAGGKSSGANVLTF
TGTGCGGGCGGAAAGAGCTCTGGGGCCAACGTCCTGACTTTC
>TRBJ1-1|-|many|TRBV7-8
CASSLIQGQGTEAFF
TGTGCCAGCAGCTTAATACAGGGTCAGGGAACTGAAGCTTTCTTT
>TRBJ2-1|TRBD2|many|TRBV29-1
CSGEGGRAGIEQFF
TGCAGCGGCGAAGGCGGGAGGGCCGGTATTGAGCAGTTCTTC
>TRBJ2-1|TRBD2|few|TRBV7-9
CASSLVLAGQQFF
TGTGCCAGCAGCTTAGTACTAGCGGGACAGCAGTTCTTC
>TRBJ2-5|TRBD1|many|TRBV11-2
CASSSGTAMYQETQYF
TGTGCCAGCAGCTCCGGGACAGCAATGTACCAAGAGACCCAGTACTTC
>TRBJ2-5|-|many|TRBV28
CASSSPTEEDSTQYF
TGTGCCAGCAGTTCCCCGACCGAAGAGGATAGCACCCAGTACTTC
>TRBJ2-6|-|few|TRBV12-3/TRBV12-4
CASSLLRSGANVLTF
TGTGCCAGCAGTTTGCTCCGTTCTGGGGCCAACGTCCTGACTTTC
>TRBJ1-6|-|many|TRBV27
CASSSGGGSYSPLHF
TGTGCCAGCAGTTCCGGAGGCGGGAGTTATTCACCCCTCCACTTT
>TRBJ2-1|TRBD2|many|TRBV14
CASSPLAGIPYNEQFF
TGTGCCAGCAGCCCTTTAGCGGGGATTCCCTACAATGAGCAGTTCTTC
>TRBJ2-7|-|many|TRBV27
CASSLSGRLYEQYF
TGTGCCAGCAGTTTATCCGGTCGGCTCTACGAGCAGTACTTC
>TRBJ2-7|TRBD2|few|TRBV20-1
CSAIGGSEQYF
TGCAGTGCTATCGGGGGGTCCGAGCAGTACTTC
>TRBJ1-5|-|many|TRBV5-8
CASSFPTALQPQHF
TGTGCCAGCAGCTTTCCGACAGCCCTTCAGCCCCAGCATTTT
>TRBJ2-1|-|-|TRBV4-2
CASSQGGTLHEQFF
TGTGCCAGCAGCCAAGGTGGGACGTTGCATGAGCAGTTCTTC
>TRBJ2-3|TRBD1|many|TRBV24-1
CATSDFRGLTDTQYF
TGTGCCACCAGTGATTTCAGGGGGCTCACAGATACGCAGTATTTT
>TRBJ2-3|TRBD2|many|TRBV27
CASSTSGGGTDTQYF
TGTGCCAGCAGTACTAGCGGGGGGGGCACAGATACGCAGTATTTT
>TRBJ1-6|-|many|TRBV4-3
CASSQDWDNSPLHF
TGCGCCAGCAGCCAAGATTGGGACAATTCACCCCTCCACTTT
>TRBJ2-1|TRBD2|few|TRBV6-1
CASSRLADNEQFF
TGTGCCAGCAGCAGACTAGCCGACAATGAGCAGTTCTTC
>TRBJ1-6|TRBD1|many|TRBV4-3
CASSQGTGDNSPLHF
TGCGCCAGCAGCCAGGGGACAGGCGATAATTCACCCCTCCACTTT
>TRBJ2-7|-|many|TRBV7-2
CASSLADRFYEQYF
TGTGCCAGCAGCTTAGCTGACAGATTCTACGAGCAGTACTTC
>TRBJ1-1|-|many|TRBV5-6
CASMGLNLLPNTEAFF
TGTGCCAGCATGGGTCTGAACCTTCTACCGAACACTGAAGCTTTCTTT
>TRBJ2-3|-|-|TRBV2
CASCFLLAGGRSTDTQYF
-